Included here is one T cell receptor beta chain sequence, with context. These data come from a study of T cells in Graves' hyperthyroidism and ophthalmopathy. CDR3 size: 16 residues. V lost 4 bases and J 0 bases, leaving 13 bases between the germline ends. Germline values: CDR1 LNHNV, CDR2 YYDKDF (reference sequence). Amplified regions were TCR beta CDR3 sequences from RNA transcripts. An initial round of RT-PCR targeting the TCR CDR3 relied on the HTBI primer set. MiXCR was run by TCRdb on the multiplex PCR reads, yielding one entry per CDR3 protein. The sample lists around 500,000 distinct CDR3 sequences, 13% to 15% occurring once.

Sequenced material: blood. The gene calls are TRBV15 and TRBJ2-1, with D perhaps TRBD1 or TRBD2 (6 bases each). The clonotype was recovered from a woman aged 35 to 49 with Graves' hyperthyroidism. The CDR3 loop is CATSTHRGDSYNEQFF. The CDR3 DNA sequence: TGTGCCACCAGCACCCATAGGGGGGACTCCTACAATGAGCAGTTCTTC.